These 27 T cell receptor beta chains originate from one sample sequenced in a study of blood T cell repertoires in COVID-19. Libraries were prepared by immunoSEQ multiplex PCR; TCRdb keeps only in-frame clonotypes and omits some of them. The repertoire holds around 190,000 clones, 75% to 85% seen once, with about 13% in the top ten. The specimen was peripheral blood. The receptors originated from a human donor in a cohort sampled during active COVID-19.

J is TRBJ2-1 and V is TRBV6-5, with 13 bases identical to TRBD2. J lost 10 bases, V lost 6 bases, and 9 bases had no gene match. Looked up from germline, CDR1 is MNHEY and CDR2 is SVGAGI. The CDR3 totals 15 residues. CDR3 sequence reads: CASSRLAGGRKEQFF. The CDR3 DNA is TGTGCCAGCAGCCGACTAGCGGGAGGACGTAAAGAGCAGTTCTTC.

The gene calls are TRBV28 and TRBJ2-3, with D possibly matching TRBD1 (5 bases). Germline CDR1 and CDR2: MDHEN and SYDVKM. The CDR3 loop spans 14 amino acids. Trimming took off 4 bases at V and 1 base at J, with 9 bases between the two ends. CDR3 loop: CASSWVQGTDTQYF. The CDR3 DNA is TGTGCCAGCAGTTGGGTACAGGGCACAGATACGCAGTATTTT.

The rearrangement links TRBV12-5 to TRBJ2-5; the match to TRBD2 covers 16 bases. This CDR3 region has 16 residues. The J segment lost 9 bases and the V segment lost 4 bases, leaving 8 bases of the junction unmatched. Germline CDR1 and CDR2: LGHNT and FRNRAP. The DNA of the CDR3 is TGTGCTAGTGGTTCCCGGGGACTAGCGGGAGGGGGGGCCCAGTACTTC. Translation: CASGSRGLAGGGAQYF.

V usage is TRBV9 and J usage is TRBJ2-1; TRBD2 is a possible D gene (6 bases). The V end was cut by 3 bases, the J end by 10 bases, with 14 bases between. Germline lookup yields CDR1 SGDLS and CDR2 YYNGEE. This CDR3 is built from 13 residues. For the CDR3, the DNA is TGTGCCAGCAGCGCCTCGGGAGTTTGGGAGCAGTTCTTC. Encoded protein: CASSASGVWEQFF.

The sample holds one count of this clone. V is TRBV6-5 and J is TRBJ2-3; D is uncertain. The CDR3 has 15 amino acids. Per the germline V gene, CDR1 is MNHEY and CDR2 is SVGAGI. With 5 bases removed from V and 0 bases from J, the gap between germline ends came to 12 bases. CDR3 loop: CASSLQHASTDTQYF. The CDR3 region has the DNA TGTGCCAGCAGTCTTCAACATGCTAGCACAGATACGCAGTATTTT.

The V call is TRBV5-6, the J call TRBJ1-5; 8 positions match TRBD1. This CDR3 has 14 amino acids. V was pared by 4 bases and J by 6 bases, with 6 bases of the junction left unmatched. In germline, CDR1 is SGHDT, CDR2 YYEEEE. The CDR3 reads CASSEDREGQPQHF. The CDR3, as DNA: TGTGCCAGCAGCGAGGACAGGGAAGGTCAGCCCCAGCATTTT. Drawing the rest from reference TRBV5-6 and TRBJ1-5, the complete variable domain is DAGVTQSPTHLIKTRGQQVTLRCSPKSGHDTVSWYQQALGQGPQFIFQYYEEEERQRGNFPDRFSGHQFPNYSSELNVNALLLGDSALYLCASSEDREGQPQHFGDGTRLSIL.

The V call is TRBV7-8, the J call TRBJ2-2; the D gene is possibly TRBD1 (6 bases). The germline gives CDR1 SGHVS, CDR2 FQNEAQ. The ends were cut back, 6 bases at V and 2 bases at J, with 13 bases in the middle. This CDR3 is 15 amino acids long. CDR3 in DNA: TGTGCCAGCAGGGAAGGACAGACAAACACCGGGGAGCTGTTTTTT. Translated: CASREGQTNTGELFF.

The chain is built from TRBV3-1 (or the pseudogene TRBV3-2) and TRBJ2-7; 7 positions agree with TRBD1. Germline V gives CDR1 LGHDT, CDR2 YNNKEL (reference sequence). After removal of 4 bases from V and 3 bases from J, the junction contained 3 bases not matched to a gene. The CDR3 totals 13 residues. The DNA of the CDR3 is TGTGCCAGCAGCCGACAGGGCCGCTACGAGCAGTACTTC. Translating it yields CASSRQGRYEQYF.

Regarding this clone: This clone may be a read error of a much larger clone one base away. Distinct nucleotide sequences in the sample also encode this CDR3. CDR3 DNA sequence: TGCGCCAGCAGCTTGGGCACTAGCACAGATACGCAGTATTTT. Its protein is CASSLGTSTDTQYF. The chain couples TRBV5-1 to TRBJ2-3; D is ambiguous. The length of the CDR3 is 14 residues. Looked up from germline, CDR1 is SGHRS and CDR2 is YFSETQ. Trimming left V 0 bases short and J 0 bases short, with 5 bases between.

V usage is TRBV28 and J usage is TRBJ2-7; 12 positions match TRBD2. The CDR3 has 17 residues. The V segment lost 9 bases and the J segment 3 bases; nucleotides outside the gene matches: 15. Per germline, CDR1 MDHEN and CDR2 SYDVKM. CDR3 amino acids: CASDRPTGTSGFYEQYF. CDR3 bases: TGTGCCAGTGACCGTCCTACCGGGACTAGCGGGTTCTACGAGCAGTACTTC.

This sequence joins TRBV27 and TRBJ1-3; 7 bases are shared with TRBD1. Unmatched junction bases numbered 3, after V lost 5 bases and J lost 2 bases. This CDR3 has 14 residues. Germline CDR1 is MNHEY and CDR2 is SMNVEV (reference sequence). For the CDR3, the DNA is TGTGCCAGCAGTCAGACAGGGCCTGGAAACACCATATATTTT. Protein: CASSQTGPGNTIYF.

The rearrangement joins TRBV10-3 to TRBJ2-7, with 12 nucleotides matching TRBD1. CDR1 and CDR2 (germline): ENHRY, SYGVKD. The junction had 4 bases not matched to a gene; V was cut back by 6 bases and J by 4 bases. The CDR3 totals 14 residues. Here the CDR3 DNA reads TGTGCCATCAGCTCGGGACAGGGGGCTTACGAGCAGTACTTC. This codes for CAISSGQGAYEQYF.

The chain carries TRBV29-1 and TRBJ1-2; 8 bases map to TRBD1. The CDR3 totals 12 residues. The V segment lost 7 bases and the J segment 5 bases; nucleotides outside the gene matches: 6. Germline V gene data show CDR1 as SQVTM and CDR2 as ANQGSEA. The CDR3 here is CSAETGVYGYTF. The CDR3 region has the DNA TGCAGCGCCGAGACAGGGGTTTATGGCTACACCTTC. The full variable domain, with the rest looked up from reference TRBV29-1 and TRBJ1-2, is SAVISQKPSRDICQRGTSLTIQCQVDSQVTMMFWYRQQPGQSLTLIATANQGSEATYESGFVIDKFPISRPNLTFSTLTVSNMSPEDSSIYLCSAETGVYGYTFGSGTRLTVV.

The rearrangement joins TRBV28 to TRBJ2-3, with D unresolved. V was pared by 5 bases and J by 1 base, with 10 bases between. This CDR3 has 14 residues. CDR1 and CDR2 from the germline V gene are MDHEN and SYDVKM. Here the CDR3 DNA reads TGTGCCAGCAGTCCCGTCGGTGGCACAGATACGCAGTATTTT. Amino acids: CASSPVGGTDTQYF.

The V and J genes are TRBV14 and TRBJ2-1; D is perhaps TRBD2 (5 bases). The V end lost 1 base, the J end lost 7 bases, and 20 bases lay between the germline ends. The V gene's germline CDR1 is SGHDN and CDR2 FVKESK. CDR3 length equals 17 residues. This CDR3 reads CASSQAPPSGKANEQFF. The CDR3 DNA sequence: TGTGCCAGCAGCCAAGCCCCCCCCTCGGGAAAGGCTAATGAGCAGTTCTTC.

The gene calls are TRBV23-1 and TRBJ1-3; D gene uncertain. TRBV23-1 carries the ORF label, with uncertain function. The CDR3 loop spans 15 amino acids. V lost 3 bases and J 2 bases, leaving 11 bases between the germline ends. Here the CDR3 DNA reads TGCGCCAGCAGTCATGAGGAGGGCCCTGGAAACACCATATATTTT. It yields the protein CASSHEEGPGNTIYF.

Notes on this clone: Distinct nucleotide sequences in the sample also encode this CDR3. The chain couples TRBV18 to TRBJ2-7, with 10 bases fitting TRBD1. J lost 4 bases, V lost 3 bases, and 3 bases had no gene match. Germline values: CDR1 KGHSH, CDR2 LQKENI. The CDR3 loop spans 14 amino acids. CDR3 loop: CASSPGTGAYEQYF. The CDR3, as DNA: TGTGCCAGCTCACCTGGGACAGGGGCGTACGAGCAGTACTTC.

The chain joins TRBV7-8 to TRBJ2-7; a weak D match, TRBD2 (6 bases). Trimming removed 4 bases from V and 12 bases from J, with 28 bases in between. The CDR3 has 16 residues. Germline CDR1 reads SGHVS; CDR2 reads FQNEAQ. The CDR3 sequence: CASSSSRLVPKDGGYF. CDR3 coding DNA: TGTGCCAGCAGCTCAAGCCGACTAGTCCCCAAGGATGGTGGGTACTTC.

This chain links TRBV18 with TRBJ1-2, with 9 bases that match TRBD1. The CDR3 contains 15 residues. Germline loops: CDR1 KGHSH, CDR2 LQKENI. After removal of 5 bases from V and 0 bases from J, the junction contained 4 bases not matched to a gene. The CDR3 DNA sequence: TGTGCCAGCTCATCCGGGACAGGGTCTAACTATGGCTACACCTTC. It specifies CASSSGTGSNYGYTF.

The chain employs TRBV4-1 and TRBJ2-5; 14 bases agree with TRBD2. The length of the CDR3 is 15 residues. The V gene's germline CDR1 is MGHRA and CDR2 YSYEKL. The ends lost 11 bases at V and 5 bases at J; junction bases unmatched: 10. The CDR3 is CARGTSGRRWETQYF. The CDR3 DNA is TGCGCCCGCGGGACTAGCGGGAGACGGTGGGAGACCCAGTACTTC.

The CDR3, as DNA: TGTGCCAGCGGGTTTGGGCAGGGAAGGCGAGACACTGAAGCTTTCTTT. It yields the protein CASGFGQGRRDTEAFF. This rearrangement joins TRBV2 to TRBJ1-1; TRBD1 is a possible D gene (5 bases). Germline V gene lookup returns CDR1 SNHLY and CDR2 FYNNEI. The CDR3 is 16 amino acids. V lost 8 bases, J lost 3 bases, and 22 bases lay in between. Full variable domain (missing parts from reference TRBV2 and TRBJ1-1): EPEVTQTPSHQVTQMGQEVILRCVPISNHLYFYWYRQILGQKVEFLVSFYNNEISEKSEIFDDQFSVERPDGSNFTLKIRSTKLEDSAMYFCASGFGQGRRDTEAFFGQGTRLTVV.

The rearrangement joins TRBV7-2 to TRBJ2-7, with D maybe TRBD1 (6 bases). Between the trimmed V and J ends, which lost 6 bases and 2 bases, there was a span of 11 bases. Per germline, CDR1 SGHTA and CDR2 FQGNSA. This CDR3 contains 13 residues. The CDR3 region has the DNA TGTGCCAGCAGTCAACAGGGAACCTACGAGCAGTACTTC. Protein product: CASSQQGTYEQYF.

This clone was found a few times. The V gene is TRBV5-1, the J gene TRBJ2-1; 15 bases map to TRBD2. In germline, CDR1 is SGHRS, CDR2 YFSETQ. Losses at the gene ends were 4 bases for V and 0 bases for J; bases not matched to a gene: 5. The CDR3 consists of 18 residues. CDR3 loop: CASSRTSGRVPSYNEQFF. As DNA, the CDR3 is TGCGCCAGCAGCCGGACTAGCGGGAGGGTTCCCTCCTACAATGAGCAGTTCTTC. The full variable domain, in which reference TRBV5-1 and TRBJ2-1 provide the parts outside the CDR3, is KAGVTQTPRYLIKTRGQQVTLSCSPISGHRSVSWYQQTPGQGLQFLFEYFSETQRNKGNFPGRFSGRQFSNSRSEMNVSTLELGDSALYLCASSRTSGRVPSYNEQFFGPGTRLTVL.

The chain carries TRBV6-5 and TRBJ1-5; no clear D gene. Per germline, CDR1 MNHEY and CDR2 SVGAGI. V lost 8 bases and J 0 bases, leaving 11 bases between the germline ends. There are 14 residues in the CDR3. The CDR3 region has the DNA TGTGCCAGCGGAGTAAGTCATAGCAATCAGCCCCAGCATTTT. Amino acid sequence: CASGVSHSNQPQHF.

This clone occurred once. J is TRBJ2-7 and V is TRBV28, with 8 bases aligning to TRBD2. Germline V gives CDR1 MDHEN, CDR2 SYDVKM. This CDR3 has 15 residues. V lost 8 bases to trimming and J lost 2 bases; unmatched junction nucleotides: 11. The CDR3 sequence is CASDARTSPTYEQYF. CDR3 sequence (DNA): TGTGCCAGCGATGCCCGGACTAGCCCGACCTACGAGCAGTACTTC.

V usage is TRBV19 and J usage is TRBJ1-3, with D possibly matching TRBD1 (5 bases). V lost 6 bases and J 4 bases, leaving 13 bases between the germline ends. Germline assignment: CDR1 LNHDA and CDR2 SQIVND (reference sequence). The CDR3 contains 14 residues. This CDR3 reads CASSLDTIGNTIYF. The CDR3 DNA reads TGTGCCAGTAGCCTGGACACGATCGGAAACACCATATATTTT.

The chain combines TRBV2 with TRBJ2-5, with 13 bases lining up with TRBD2. In germline, CDR1 is SNHLY, CDR2 FYNNEI. This CDR3 region has 16 residues. J was trimmed by 1 base and V by 6 bases; bases with no gene match: 5. DNA of the CDR3: TGTGCCAGCAGACGGACTAGCGGGAGCTCCCAAGAGACCCAGTACTTC. Encoded protein: CASRRTSGSSQETQYF.